The present TCR beta chain was sequenced within a study of T cell changes during pregnancy in multiple sclerosis. The V gene's germline CDR1 is MNHNY and CDR2 SVGAGI (reference sequence). V shed 4 bases, J shed 6 bases, and the junction held 7 bases outside the gene matches. This CDR3 is 14 amino acids long. Clones were sequenced by immunoSEQ multiplex PCR, and TCRdb holds only the in-frame ones, with some missing. The table lists 50,000 to 80,000 clones, roughly 91% of them singletons, with approximately 5% in the top ten. Sequenced here: CD8+ T cells from peripheral blood mononuclear cells, sampled before pregnancy. The V and J genes are TRBV6-6 and TRBJ1-2; TRBD1 agrees at 8 bases. The clonotype was recovered from a female donor with multiple sclerosis, enrolled in a pregnancy study. In DNA form, the CDR3 reads TGTGCCAGCAGTTCCCCAGGGGGCGGGAATGGCTACACCTTC. This encodes CASSSPGGGNGYTF.